This is a list of T cell receptor beta chains from one sample in a study of HIV-infected patients and healthy controls. TCRdb redid the calling of the 5' RACE reads with MiXCR, one entry per CDR3 protein. Among fewer than 6,000 distinct CDR3 sequences listed, about 10% were seen once. The sample here was blood, taken before antiretroviral therapy. The source of these receptors is an adult with HIV infection. CDR3s include the opening cysteine and the closing phenylalanine or tryptophan. The D gene is left open where the match is weak. Some rows have no size entry. The others give once, few or many, or a class for an expanded clone.

V	D	J	size	DNA	CDR3
TRBV28	TRBD1	TRBJ1-2	many	TGTGCCAGCAGTTTCAGGGGGGCTGGCTACACCTTC	CASSFRGAGYTF
TRBV19	-	TRBJ2-1	-	TGTGCCAGTAGTTTGGGGGGACCGGGGAATGAGCAGTTCTTC	CASSLGGPGNEQFF
TRBV7-8	-	TRBJ1-3	many	TGTGCCAGCAGCCCTTTCCGACGGGATTTAACTGGAAACACCATATATTTT	CASSPFRRDLTGNTIYF
TRBV27	-	TRBJ1-5	medium-sized	TGTGCCAGCAGTTTCAGCAGGGACCTGGGTCAGCCCCAGCATTTT	CASSFSRDLGQPQHF
TRBV19	-	TRBJ2-1	few	TGTGCCAGTAGTCCCTCCTACAATGAGCAGTTCTTC	CASSPSYNEQFF
TRBV19	-	TRBJ1-2	medium-sized	TGTGCCAGTAGTACAGGACTCTATTGGAGCTATGGCTACACCTTC	CASSTGLYWSYGYTF
TRBV12-3/TRBV12-4	-	TRBJ1-5	-	TGTGCCAGCAGTGCCAGTGCAGGTCTCGAGCCCCAGCATTTT	CASSASAGLEPQHF
TRBV7-4	-	TRBJ2-3	few	TGTGCCAGCAGCTTTTTGTTCGGGACACAAAAAGATACGCAGTATTTT	CASSFLFGTQKDTQYF
TRBV11-2	-	TRBJ2-7	many	TGTGCCAGCAGCTTAATGGCCTACGAGCAGTACTTC	CASSLMAYEQYF
TRBV29-1	-	TRBJ1-1	-	TGCAGCGTTGAAGGTAGATCGGACACTGAAGCTTTCTTT	CSVEGRSDTEAFF
TRBV9	-	TRBJ2-3	many	TGTGCCAGCAGCGCCTCCGGTTCCGTCGGTACGCAGTATTTT	CASSASGSVGTQYF
TRBV6-5	TRBD1	TRBJ1-2	many	TGTGCCAGCAGTTACGATGGGACAGGCGCCAGTCTGGACTATGGCTACACCTTC	CASSYDGTGASLDYGYTF
TRBV7-2	-	TRBJ2-7	medium-sized	TGTGCCAGCAGCCTGCCGGGGCTCAAAGCCTACGAGCAGTACTTC	CASSLPGLKAYEQYF
TRBV7-9	-	TRBJ1-1	few	TGTGCCAGCAGCTTAACAGTCACTGAAGCTTTCTTT	CASSLTVTEAFF
TRBV7-8	-	TRBJ1-2	large	TGTGCCAGCAGCCCCGGAACCCACTATGGCTACACCTTC	CASSPGTHYGYTF
TRBV20-1	TRBD1	TRBJ2-7	many	TGCAGTGCTAGAGGGGGACAGGGGGCAACCTACGAGCAGTACTTC	CSARGGQGATYEQYF
TRBV29-1	-	TRBJ1-1	-	TGCAGCGTTTTAACATTAGCGACAGTGAACACTGAAGCTTTCTTT	CSVLTLATVNTEAFF
TRBV12-3/TRBV12-4	-	TRBJ2-1	-	TGTGCCAGCAGTTTCGGGGGGCCTACCTACAATGAGCAGTTCTTC	CASSFGGPTYNEQFF
TRBV11-2	-	TRBJ1-4	many	TGTGCCAGCAGCTCTGCTCCCATGAATGAAAAACTGTTTTTT	CASSSAPMNEKLFF
TRBV25-1	TRBD1	TRBJ2-4	few	TGTGCCAGTAAAGGACAGGGGCGATTTCAGTACTTC	CASKGQGRFQYF
TRBV6-5	TRBD1	TRBJ1-4	-	TGTGCCAGCAGTGGGCGGGACAGGGACACATCGCGCGAAAAACTGTTTTTT	CASSGRDRDTSREKLFF
TRBV5-1	-	TRBJ1-2	medium-sized	TGCGCCAGCAGCGGAAACAAGCTTGGTTATGGCTACACCTTC	CASSGNKLGYGYTF
TRBV7-2	-	TRBJ2-4	many	TGTGCCAGCAGCTTTAGTTGGGGAGCCAAAAACATTCAGTACTTC	CASSFSWGAKNIQYF
TRBV12-3/TRBV12-4	-	TRBJ1-2	many	TGTGCCAGCAGTTTAGCTAACTATGGCTACACCTTC	CASSLANYGYTF
TRBV6-1	TRBD1	TRBJ1-1	medium-sized	TGTGCCAGCAGCACCGGGACAGGGAGGACTGAAGCTTTCTTT	CASSTGTGRTEAFF
TRBV20-1	TRBD1	TRBJ1-6	-	TGCAGTGCTGAGGGGCCGGAGGACAGGGATAATTCACCCCTCCACTTT	CSAEGPEDRDNSPLHF
TRBV28	TRBD1	TRBJ1-6	-	TGTGCCAGCAGAGCCCAGGGACAGGGTGAATCACCCCTCCACTTT	CASRAQGQGESPLHF
TRBV7-9	-	TRBJ1-1	medium-sized	TGTGCCAGCAGCCTCCTAGGGGGGGGGAAAATGAACACTGAAGCTTTCTTT	CASSLLGGGKMNTEAFF
TRBV5-5	-	TRBJ2-3	medium-sized	TGTGCCAGCAGCTTCCAACCGGGACTGATCACAGATACGCAGTATTTT	CASSFQPGLITDTQYF
TRBV3-1	-	TRBJ2-7	medium-sized	TGTGCCAGCAGCCTCAGGACAGACTACGAGCAGTACTTC	CASSLRTDYEQYF
TRBV10-3	-	TRBJ1-1	-	TGTGCCATCAGCGACACCTACATGAACACTGAAGCTTTCTTT	CAISDTYMNTEAFF
TRBV10-3	-	TRBJ2-3	few	TGTGCCATCAGAGGCGAACTTGACACAGATACGCAGTATTTT	CAIRGELDTDTQYF
TRBV12-3/TRBV12-4	TRBD1	TRBJ1-5	many	TGTGCCAGCAGTCAGGACAGGGCCAATCAGCCCCAGCATTTT	CASSQDRANQPQHF
TRBV6-5	-	TRBJ1-6	medium-sized	TGTGCCAGTAGACCTCCGGGCGCATCTAATTCACCCCTCCACTTT	CASRPPGASNSPLHF
TRBV20-1	TRBD1	TRBJ1-5	many	TGCAGTGCTAGTCCCTTTACAGGGGCTAGCAATCAGCCCCAGCATTTT	CSASPFTGASNQPQHF
TRBV4-1	TRBD1	TRBJ1-6	many	TGCGCCAGCAGCCAGACAGGGGGGGGCGGACCCCTCCACTTT	CASSQTGGGGPLHF
TRBV24-1	-	TRBJ2-5	medium-sized	TGTGCCACCAGTGATTTGATGGGAGAGACCCAGTACTTC	CATSDLMGETQYF
TRBV12-3/TRBV12-4	-	TRBJ1-2	medium-sized	TGTGCCAGCAGTTCCGTTTATGGCTACACCTTC	CASSSVYGYTF
TRBV5-1	TRBD1	TRBJ1-2	medium-sized	TGCGCCAGCAGCTTGGTAACAGGGGTTAACTATGGCTACACCTTC	CASSLVTGVNYGYTF
TRBV14	TRBD2	TRBJ2-3	once	TGTGCCAGCAGGTCGCGGGGGGCCACAGATACGCAGTATTTT	CASRSRGATDTQYF
TRBV28	-	TRBJ1-2	many	TGTGCCAGCAGCCCAACCATCGGGGGCGGGAACTATGGCTACACCTTC	CASSPTIGGGNYGYTF
TRBV12-3/TRBV12-4	-	TRBJ1-1	many	TGTGCCAGCAGTTTGGGGCAGGGGAGGAACACTGAAGCTTTCTTT	CASSLGQGRNTEAFF
TRBV9	-	TRBJ2-7	many	TGTGCCAGCAGCGCACAGGGAGCCTACGAGCAGTACTTC	CASSAQGAYEQYF
TRBV4-2	-	TRBJ1-1	-	TGTGCCAGCAGCCAAGACAGAGAAGCTTTCTTT	CASSQDREAFF
TRBV29-1	-	TRBJ2-5	medium-sized	TGCAGCGTTGTCAACTCCTGGGGGGAGACCCAGTACTTC	CSVVNSWGETQYF
TRBV6-5	TRBD1	TRBJ1-1	large	TGTGCCAGCGTCAAACAGGGGGCTACTGAAGCTTTCTTT	CASVKQGATEAFF
TRBV20-1	TRBD1	TRBJ2-2	-	TGCAGTGCCCGCCGGACAGGGGCGTACACCGGGGAGCTGTTTTTT	CSARRTGAYTGELFF
TRBV11-2	-	TRBJ1-1	medium-sized	TGTGCCAGCAGCTTAGTTCGAGGGGTATCATCTGAAGCTTTCTTT	CASSLVRGVSSEAFF
TRBV20-1	TRBD1	TRBJ2-2	-	TGCAGTGCTAGGGGGACAGGGGACACCGGGGAGCTGTTTTTT	CSARGTGDTGELFF
TRBV5-4	-	TRBJ2-7	-	TGTGCCAGCAGCTTGTGCCCCTCGTGTGAGCAGTACTTC	CASSLCPSCEQYF
TRBV7-9	TRBD1	TRBJ1-1	many	TGTGCCAGCAGCCGGACAGGCACGAACACTGAAGCTTTCTTT	CASSRTGTNTEAFF
TRBV3-1	-	TRBJ2-3	few	TGTGCCACACCTAGCACAGATACGCAGTATTTT	CATPSTDTQYF
TRBV20-1	-	TRBJ2-4	-	TGCAGTGTACATCCCATTGGCAGGATGGCCAAAAACATTCAGTACTTC	CSVHPIGRMAKNIQYF
TRBV7-7	TRBD1	TRBJ2-5	many	TGTGCCAGCAGTCGGACAGGGCACCAAGAGACCCAGTACTTC	CASSRTGHQETQYF
TRBV12-3/TRBV12-4	-	TRBJ2-1	many	TGTGCCAGCAGCCCCTACAGGGGGGGGAATGAGCAGTTCTTC	CASSPYRGGNEQFF